This entry lists 10 T cell receptor beta chains sequenced from one sample in a study of shared clonotypes between healthy human individuals. Data came from immunoSEQ multiplex PCR; TCRdb stores just in-frame clones and leaves some out. This sample yields about 2.3 million clones, of which 90% to 95% are seen a single time; around 0.4% belongs to the top ten. Source material: naive CD4+ T cells from PBMCs. As to subset: CD45RA+ positively selected. The source of these receptors is a man aged 18 to 35 in good health. Some clones in this sample may be carry-over from other donors' samples.

This rearrangement joins TRBV28 to TRBJ2-1; D uncertain. The germline gives CDR1 MDHEN, CDR2 SYDVKM. This CDR3 region has 15 residues. V dropped 4 bases and J dropped 7 bases, with 17 bases sitting between them. The CDR3 here is CASSSVPASGNEQFF. As DNA, the CDR3 is TGTGCCAGCAGTTCGGTCCCTGCATCGGGTAATGAGCAGTTCTTC.

The chain joins TRBV5-1 to TRBJ2-1, with 9 nucleotides matching TRBD1. This CDR3 is built from 15 residues. The germline V gene encodes CDR1 SGHRS and CDR2 YFSETQ. V lost 1 base to trimming and J lost 6 bases; unmatched junction nucleotides: 5. CDR3 DNA sequence: TGCGCCAGCAGCTTGAGGGGACAGGGATTCAATGAGCAGTTCTTC. Translating gives CASSLRGQGFNEQFF. The full variable domain, with the rest looked up from reference TRBV5-1 and TRBJ2-1, is KAGVTQTPRYLIKTRGQQVTLSCSPISGHRSVSWYQQTPGQGLQFLFEYFSETQRNKGNFPGRFSGRQFSNSRSEMNVSTLELGDSALYLCASSLRGQGFNEQFFGPGTRLTVL.

The V and J genes are TRBV10-3 and TRBJ2-7, with TRBD1 matching over 9 bases. V was clipped by 6 bases and J by 7 bases; unmatched bases: 10. CDR1 is ENHRY, CDR2 SYGVKD, per germline. The CDR3 sequence is 14 residues long. CDR3 nucleotide sequence: TGTGCCATCAGACGGGGGACAGGGTTATGGGAGCAGTACTTC. The encoded protein is CAIRRGTGLWEQYF.

The rearrangement uses TRBV5-6 and TRBJ2-7; the D gene is possibly TRBD2 (7 bases). Trimming took off 3 bases at V and 2 bases at J, with 15 bases between the two ends. The CDR3 runs 15 residues. Looked up from germline, CDR1 is SGHDT and CDR2 is YYEEEE. In nucleotides, the CDR3 is TGTGCCAGCAGCTCCCCACGGGGGGCTACCTACGAGCAGTACTTC. Encoded protein: CASSSPRGATYEQYF.

Regarding this clone: The same CDR3 arises from other DNA sequences in this sample as well. The chain has TRBV30 and TRBJ1-3; D gene uncertain. The CDR3 length is 13 residues. V was trimmed by 5 bases and J by 0 bases, leaving 8 bases between them. Germline V CDR1 and CDR2: GTSNPN, SVGIG (reference sequence). CDR3 bases: TGTGCCTGGGTGGGGAGCTCTGGAAACACCATATATTTT. This gives the protein CAWVGSSGNTIYF.

CDR3: CAISGRGDNEQFF. The CDR3 DNA sequence: TGTGCCATCAGTGGCAGGGGCGACAATGAGCAGTTCTTC. The rearrangement links TRBV10-3 to TRBJ2-1; D is perhaps TRBD1 (6 bases). This CDR3 spans 13 amino acids. Germline CDR1 ENHRY, CDR2 SYGVKD. V was cut by 4 bases and J by 5 bases, with 9 bases left in between.

As regards this clone: This specimen includes other DNA sequences encoding the same CDR3. The chain carries TRBV2 and TRBJ1-2; D is perhaps TRBD1 (5 bases). CDR3 length: 12 amino acids. The ends were cut back, 6 bases at V and 3 bases at J, with 8 bases in the middle. Germline V gene sequence: CDR1 SNHLY, CDR2 FYNNEI. As DNA, the CDR3 is TGTGCCAGCAGGGGAGGGGACTATGGCTACACCTTC. Protein product: CASRGGDYGYTF.

This chain uses TRBV7-2 with TRBJ2-3; D may be TRBD1 or TRBD2 (5 bases each). The V gene's germline CDR1 is SGHTA and CDR2 FQGNSA. The CDR3 has 15 amino acids. V shed 5 bases and J shed 3 bases, with 15 bases lying between them. CDR3 sequence: CASSTRRQGTDTQYF. The CDR3 nucleotides read TGTGCCAGCAGCACTAGACGGCAGGGAACAGATACGCAGTATTTT.

The genes are TRBV5-4 and TRBJ1-2, with no clear D. The CDR3 has 13 residues. Per the germline V gene, CDR1 is SGHNT and CDR2 is YYREEE (reference sequence). Trimming left V 4 bases short and J 2 bases short, with 9 bases between. Here the CDR3 reads CASSPWENYGYTF. CDR3 nucleotide sequence: TGTGCCAGCAGCCCCTGGGAGAACTATGGCTACACCTTC. The full variable domain, rest sourced from reference TRBV5-4 and TRBJ1-2, is ETGVTQSPTHLIKTRGQQVTLRCSSQSGHNTVSWYQQALGQGPQFIFQYYREEENGRGNFPPRFSGLQFPNYSSELNVNALELDDSALYLCASSPWENYGYTFGSGTRLTVV.

V gene TRBV7-2 combines with J gene TRBJ1-2; unclear D gene. The germline gives CDR1 SGHTA, CDR2 FQGNSA. This CDR3 spans 16 amino acids. The V gene lost 8 bases and the J gene lost 4 bases, with 23 bases spanning the gap. The CDR3 here is CASQLAATIPVYGYTF. DNA for the CDR3: TGTGCCAGCCAGCTAGCAGCTACAATTCCCGTCTATGGCTACACCTTC.